This section outlines one T cell receptor (beta chain) sequence together with its context. This clone is assessed as medium-sized (0.01 to 0.1%). Its specific antigen is unknown. Per-base qualities were not stored, and no clone one base away is much larger. This sample was taken from a study of OX40 agonist ivuxolimab in advanced cancers. Background for the entire study: Ivuxolimab was an agonistic, fully human IgG2 monoclonal antibody directed against OX40 (CD134), a costimulatory receptor. The monotherapy dose-escalation portion (N ≈ 50 patients) of the phase I ivuxolimab trial is reported in the paper. Peripheral TCRbeta sequencing aimed to test whether ivuxolimab altered TCR sequence diversity and caused clonal T-cell expansion. A male proportion of roughly 80% and a mean age of around 60 years, ranging from 23 to 79, were recorded for the dose-escalation cohort. Among the roughly 52 dose-escalation patients, around 19 had hepatocellular carcinoma, approximately 15 melanoma, 9 renal cell carcinoma and 9 head and neck cancer. Patients were allowed to have had prior anti-PD-1, anti-PD-L1 or anti-CTLA-4 therapy, and roughly 40% of the dose-escalation patients had been treated with checkpoint inhibitors. Intravenous ivuxolimab was administered to patients every 2 weeks at six dose levels: 0.01, 0.1, 0.3, 1.5, 3 and 10 mg/kg. Partial responses occurred in three dose-escalation patients: two with cutaneous melanoma and one with hepatocellular carcinoma. Overall study results and their limits: Antigen specificity was not determined for the clonally expanded peripheral T cells. Low levels of normalized T-cell clonal expansion were also seen in some patients who did not respond. At doses from 0.1 to 3.0 mg/kg, clonal expansion was seen in both CD4+ and CD8+ blood T cells between baseline and week 6. After ivuxolimab, more expanded clones were found on average in CD8+ T cells than in CD4+ T cells. In the 0.1-3.0 mg/kg groups, partial responders had among the lowest normalized peripheral clonal expansion, particularly in CD8+ T cells.

Genomic DNA was extracted from sorted cells for sequencing of the TCRbeta CDR3 region. The immunoSEQ Assay was used for sequencing of TCRbeta CDR3 regions. TCRdb re-hosts the immuneACCESS table, in-frame sequences only. Its copies lack some clones; in the studies checked, an unresolved V gene accounts for under half of them, and the cause for the rest is not known. The sample yields about 19,000 clones; around 88% were counted once. The ten largest make up roughly 10% of the sample. V is trimmed back by 1 base and J by 0 bases, and the junction contains 4 bases that no gene match accounts for. The CDR3 runs 17 amino acids, cysteine and phenylalanine included. Here the CDR3 DNA is all that survives: 51 bases in frame from base 1. From a lookup of the germline V gene, CDR1 and CDR2 are LGHNA and YNFKEQ. Patients with a history of autoimmune disease or receiving systemic immunosuppression were excluded from the trial. In every dose cohort, peripheral blood was drawn for TCR sequencing at baseline, cycle 4 day 1, and cycle 7 day 1. The samples were taken from a phase I, first-in-human, multicenter, open-label dose-escalation trial of ivuxolimab. Adults with locally advanced or metastatic melanoma, renal cell carcinoma, hepatocellular carcinoma or head and neck squamous cell carcinoma were enrolled in the trial. CD4+ and CD8+ T cells were sorted separately from peripheral blood before TCR sequencing.

This receptor was identified in an adult with an advanced solid tumor such as melanoma, head and neck, liver or kidney cancer. The sequence joins TRBV4-2 to TRBJ1-4, with TRBD1 matching 8 junction bases. Sample: CD4+ or CD8+ T cells sorted from blood, taken in a trial of the OX40 agonist ivuxolimab. The nucleotide sequence reads as follows: TGTGCCAGCAGCCAAGTCGGGACAGGCGCAACTAATGAAAAACTGTTTTTT. Its product reads: CASSQVGTGATNEKLFF.